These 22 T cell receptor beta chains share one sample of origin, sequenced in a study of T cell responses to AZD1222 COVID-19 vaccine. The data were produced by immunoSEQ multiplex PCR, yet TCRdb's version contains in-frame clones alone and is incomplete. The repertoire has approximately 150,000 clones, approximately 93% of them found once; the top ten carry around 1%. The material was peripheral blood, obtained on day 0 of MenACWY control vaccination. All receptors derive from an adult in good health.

The CDR3 DNA reads TGTGCCATCAGTGAGTTCGAGTGGCAGGGGAGTGGCTACACCTTC. Protein sequence: CAISEFEWQGSGYTF. The V call is TRBV10-3, the J call TRBJ1-2; tentatively, D is TRBD1 (6 bases). CDR1 is ENHRY, CDR2 SYGVKD, per germline. Trimming cost V 1 base and J 7 bases, with 16 bases left between them. The CDR3 totals 15 residues.

CDR3 region: CASSLSDKSGELFF. DNA for the CDR3: TGTGCCAGCAGTTTATCTGACAAGTCCGGGGAGCTGTTTTTT. V and J are TRBV27 and TRBJ2-2; D is unclear. V was shortened by 0 bases and J by 6 bases, with 8 bases between the two germline ends. Looked up from germline, CDR1 is MNHEY and CDR2 is SMNVEV (reference sequence). This CDR3 is 14 amino acids long.

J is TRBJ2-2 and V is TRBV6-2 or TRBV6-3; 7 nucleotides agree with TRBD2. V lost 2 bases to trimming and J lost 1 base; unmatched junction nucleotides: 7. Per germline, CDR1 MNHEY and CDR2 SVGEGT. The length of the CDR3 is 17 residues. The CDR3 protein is CASSYPRLALNTGELFF. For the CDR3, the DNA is TGTGCCAGCAGTTACCCCCGACTAGCCTTGAACACCGGGGAGCTGTTTTTT.

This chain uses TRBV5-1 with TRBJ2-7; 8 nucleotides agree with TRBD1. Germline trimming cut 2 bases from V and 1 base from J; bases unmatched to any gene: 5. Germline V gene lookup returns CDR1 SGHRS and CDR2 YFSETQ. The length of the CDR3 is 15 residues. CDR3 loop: CASSFGDRSSYEQYF. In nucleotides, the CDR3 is TGCGCCAGCAGCTTTGGGGACAGGTCATCCTACGAGCAGTACTTC.

CDR3: CASSEEGTGPYEQYF. The CDR3, as DNA: TGTGCCAGCAGTGAGGAAGGGACAGGGCCCTACGAGCAGTACTTC. The chain joins TRBV6-1 to TRBJ2-7; 9 bases map to TRBD1. V lost 3 bases to trimming and J lost 2 bases; unmatched junction nucleotides: 5. Germline CDR1 and CDR2: MNHNS and SASEGT. The CDR3 spans 15 residues.

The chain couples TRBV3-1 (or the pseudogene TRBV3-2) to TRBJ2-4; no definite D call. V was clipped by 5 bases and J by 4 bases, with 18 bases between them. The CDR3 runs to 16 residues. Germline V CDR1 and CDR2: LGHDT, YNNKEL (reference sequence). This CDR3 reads CASSVPSPIRKNIQYF. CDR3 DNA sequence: TGTGCCAGCAGCGTGCCGTCTCCCATTAGAAAAAACATTCAGTACTTC.

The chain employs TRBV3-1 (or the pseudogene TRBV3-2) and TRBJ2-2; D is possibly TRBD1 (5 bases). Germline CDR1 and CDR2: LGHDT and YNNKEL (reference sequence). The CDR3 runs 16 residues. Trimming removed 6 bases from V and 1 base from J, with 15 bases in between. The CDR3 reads CASSQSQTGNTGELFF. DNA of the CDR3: TGTGCCAGCAGTCAAAGCCAAACAGGGAACACCGGGGAGCTGTTTTTT.

The CDR3 reads CASSLNPGTGGGQPQHF. The CDR3 DNA sequence: TGCGCCAGCAGCTTAAACCCCGGGACAGGGGGCGGTCAGCCCCAGCATTTT. The chain combines TRBV5-1 with TRBJ1-5, with 12 bases that match TRBD1. V was clipped by 2 bases and J by 6 bases; unmatched bases: 9. The germline gives CDR1 SGHRS, CDR2 YFSETQ. The CDR3 sequence is 17 residues long.

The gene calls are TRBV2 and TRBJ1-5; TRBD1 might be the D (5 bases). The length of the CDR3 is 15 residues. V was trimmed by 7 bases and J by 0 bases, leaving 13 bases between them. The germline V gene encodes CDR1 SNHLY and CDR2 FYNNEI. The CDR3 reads CASTYGAYSNQPQHF. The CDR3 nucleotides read TGTGCCAGCACCTACGGGGCATATAGCAATCAGCCCCAGCATTTT.

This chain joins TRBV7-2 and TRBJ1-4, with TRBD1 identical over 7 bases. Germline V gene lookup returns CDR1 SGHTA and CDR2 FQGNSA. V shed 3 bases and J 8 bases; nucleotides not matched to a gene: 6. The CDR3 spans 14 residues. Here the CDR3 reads CASSLTGFGEKLFF. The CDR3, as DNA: TGTGCCAGCAGCTTGACAGGGTTTGGGGAAAAACTGTTTTTT.

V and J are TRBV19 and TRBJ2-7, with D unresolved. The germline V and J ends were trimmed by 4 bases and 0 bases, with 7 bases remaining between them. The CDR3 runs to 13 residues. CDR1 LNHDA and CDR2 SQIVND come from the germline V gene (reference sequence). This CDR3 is CASSNLVSYEQYF. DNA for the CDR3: TGTGCCAGTAGTAACCTTGTCTCCTACGAGCAGTACTTC.

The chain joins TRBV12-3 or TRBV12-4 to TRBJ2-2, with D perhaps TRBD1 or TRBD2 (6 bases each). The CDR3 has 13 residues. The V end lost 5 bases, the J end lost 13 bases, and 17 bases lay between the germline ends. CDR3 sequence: CASSMKQGLRLFF. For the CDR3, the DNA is TGTGCCAGCAGTATGAAACAGGGACTGAGGCTGTTTTTT.

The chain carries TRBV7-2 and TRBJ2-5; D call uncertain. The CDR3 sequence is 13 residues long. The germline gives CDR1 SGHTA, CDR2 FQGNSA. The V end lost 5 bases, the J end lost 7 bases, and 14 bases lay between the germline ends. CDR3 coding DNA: TGTGCCAGCAGCCCAGGATGGCCGGGGACCCAGTACTTC. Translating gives CASSPGWPGTQYF. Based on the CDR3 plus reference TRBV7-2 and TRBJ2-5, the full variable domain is GAGVSQSPSNKVTEKGKDVELRCDPISGHTALYWYRQSLGQGLEFLIYFQGNSAPDKSGLPSDRFSAERTGGSVSTLTIQRTQQEDSAVYLCASSPGWPGTQYFGPGTRLLVL.

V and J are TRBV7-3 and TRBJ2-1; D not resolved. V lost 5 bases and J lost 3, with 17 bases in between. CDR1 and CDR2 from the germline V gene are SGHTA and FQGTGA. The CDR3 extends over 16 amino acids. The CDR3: CASSPHRSGDYNEQFF. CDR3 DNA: TGTGCCAGCAGCCCGCATCGTTCCGGCGACTACAATGAGCAGTTCTTC.

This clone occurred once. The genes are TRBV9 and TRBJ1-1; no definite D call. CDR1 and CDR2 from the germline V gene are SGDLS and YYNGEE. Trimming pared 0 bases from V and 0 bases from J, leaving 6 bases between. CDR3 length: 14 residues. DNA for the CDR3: TGTGCCAGCAGCGTAGTTGACGTGAACACTGAAGCTTTCTTT. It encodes CASSVVDVNTEAFF.

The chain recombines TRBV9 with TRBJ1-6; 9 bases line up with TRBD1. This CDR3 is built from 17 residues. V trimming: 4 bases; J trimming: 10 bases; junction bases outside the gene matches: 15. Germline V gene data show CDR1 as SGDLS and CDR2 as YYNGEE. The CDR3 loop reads CASSLKPGTGRYSPLHF. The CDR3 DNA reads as TGTGCCAGCAGCTTAAAGCCCGGGACAGGGCGCTACTCACCCCTCCACTTT.

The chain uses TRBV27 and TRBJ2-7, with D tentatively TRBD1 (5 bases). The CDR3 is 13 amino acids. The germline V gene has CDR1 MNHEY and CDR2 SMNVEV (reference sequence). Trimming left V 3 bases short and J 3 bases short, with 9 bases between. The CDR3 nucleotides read TGTGCCAGCAGTTTTGACAGAGACTACGAGCAGTACTTC. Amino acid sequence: CASSFDRDYEQYF.

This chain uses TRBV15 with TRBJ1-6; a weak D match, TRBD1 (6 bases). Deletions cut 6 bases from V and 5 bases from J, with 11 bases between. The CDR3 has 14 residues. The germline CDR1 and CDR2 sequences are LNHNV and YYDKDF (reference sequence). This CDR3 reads CATSGEGDNSPLHF. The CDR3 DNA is TGTGCCACCAGTGGGGAGGGGGATAATTCACCCCTCCACTTT.

The CDR3 sequence is CASSSGYTIYF. The CDR3 DNA reads TGTGCCAGCAGCTCCGGTTACACCATATATTTT. This chain links TRBV5-6 with TRBJ1-3; D unclear. This CDR3 region has 11 residues. Trimming shortened V by 3 bases and J by 8 bases, and 6 bases separated the two germline ends. Per germline, CDR1 SGHDT and CDR2 YYEEEE.

The CDR3 DNA sequence: TGTGCCAGCAGTTCCAGGATCCACAACACTGAAGCTTTCTTT. Residues: CASSSRIHNTEAFF. The chain combines TRBV28 with TRBJ1-1; D remains ambiguous. Germline CDR1 is MDHEN and CDR2 is SYDVKM. Deletions cut 4 bases from V and 2 bases from J, with 11 bases between. There are 14 residues in the CDR3.

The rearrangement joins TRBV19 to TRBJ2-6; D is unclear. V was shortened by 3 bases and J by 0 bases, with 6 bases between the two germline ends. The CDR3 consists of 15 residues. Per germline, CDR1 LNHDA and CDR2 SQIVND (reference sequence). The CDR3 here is CASSIGSSGANVLTF. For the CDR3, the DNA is TGTGCCAGTAGTATTGGTAGCTCTGGGGCCAACGTCCTGACTTTC.

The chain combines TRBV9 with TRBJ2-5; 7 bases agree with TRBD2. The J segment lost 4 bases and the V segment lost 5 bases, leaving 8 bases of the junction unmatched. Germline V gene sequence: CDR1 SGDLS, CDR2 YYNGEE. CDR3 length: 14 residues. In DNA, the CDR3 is TGTGCCAGCAGTCACGGCAGGGAGGGAGAGACCCAGTACTTC. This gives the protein CASSHGREGETQYF.